Listed here are 24 T cell receptor beta chains from one sample, sequenced in a study of blood T cell repertoires in COVID-19. The table came from immunoSEQ multiplex PCR; TCRdb's copy has only in-frame clones and leaves some out. The table records over 65,000 clones, around nine tenths of them present only once. The sample consisted of peripheral blood. These receptors were obtained from a human donor in a cohort sampled during active COVID-19.

This clone was detected a few times. The chain combines TRBV7-2 with TRBJ2-1; 9 nucleotides line up with TRBD1. The V and J ends lost 4 bases and 2 bases, in that order; junction bases with no gene match: 6. Germline values: CDR1 SGHTA, CDR2 FQGNSA. This CDR3 is 16 amino acids long. CDR3: CASSSLGQGPYNEQFF. The CDR3 bases are TGTGCCAGCAGCTCTCTAGGACAGGGGCCCTACAATGAGCAGTTCTTC.

V gene TRBV30 combines with J gene TRBJ1-4; unclear D gene. This CDR3 has 16 amino acids. CDR1 is GTSNPN and CDR2 is SVGIG in the germline V gene (reference sequence). Trimming left V 0 bases short and J 0 bases short, with 11 bases between. DNA of the CDR3: TGTGCCTGGAGTGTATTACAGAGCCCAACTAATGAAAAACTGTTTTTT. Amino acid sequence: CAWSVLQSPTNEKLFF.

This clone was detected once. The CDR3 here is CASSADRGRETQYF. The DNA for the CDR3 is TGTGCCAGCAGCGCGGACAGGGGGAGGGAGACCCAGTACTTC. This chain links TRBV9 with TRBJ2-5; TRBD1 aligns across 10 bases. This CDR3 is built from 14 residues. The V gene end was trimmed by 3 bases and the J gene end by 5 bases; junction bases not matched to a gene: 4. Germline CDR1 is SGDLS and CDR2 is YYNGEE. Variable domain in full (rest from reference TRBV9 and TRBJ2-5): DSGVTQTPKHLITATGQRVTLRCSPRSGDLSVYWYQQSLDQGLQFLIQYYNGEERAKGNILERFSAQQFPDLHSELNLSSLELGDSALYFCASSADRGRETQYFGPGTRLLVL.

This sequence joins TRBV2 and TRBJ2-5, with 13 bases matching TRBD2. The V gene's germline CDR1 is SNHLY and CDR2 FYNNEI. The CDR3 is made up of 15 amino acids. J gave up 5 bases and V 7 bases, and 7 bases lay outside the gene matches. CDR3 amino acids: CASTWTSGSHETQYF. CDR3 coding DNA: TGTGCCAGCACCTGGACTAGCGGGAGTCATGAGACCCAGTACTTC.

V usage is TRBV7-8 and J usage is TRBJ2-1; TRBD2 matches 10 bases. Germline CDR1 SGHVS, CDR2 FQNEAQ. The CDR3 spans 16 residues. V lost 2 bases to trimming and J lost 12 bases; unmatched junction nucleotides: 13. The DNA of the CDR3 is TGTGCCAGCAGCTTACGGACTAGCGGTTATCTGGGGGGGCAGTTCTTC. It codes for CASSLRTSGYLGGQFF.

This chain uses TRBV10-3 with TRBJ1-2; 12 bases match TRBD1. There are 15 residues in the CDR3. Germline assignment: CDR1 ENHRY and CDR2 SYGVKD. Trimming took 6 bases from V and 8 from J; bases not matched to a gene: 10. CDR3 DNA: TGTGCCATCAGGTTCCGGGACAGGGGGCGTGAGGGCTACACCTTC. This sequence encodes CAIRFRDRGREGYTF.

The chain is built from TRBV4-2 and TRBJ2-7; unclear D gene. V was trimmed by 1 base and J by 0 bases, leaving 13 bases between them. Germline CDR1 and CDR2: LGHNA and YNFKEQ. The CDR3 contains 16 residues. CDR3 sequence reads: CASSQGRAGFSYEQYF. The CDR3, as DNA: TGTGCCAGCAGCCAAGGTCGAGCAGGCTTCTCCTACGAGCAGTACTTC.

The chain links TRBV19 to TRBJ2-5, with 8 positions matching TRBD1. V was pared by 10 bases and J by 1 base, with 2 bases of the junction left unmatched. This CDR3 spans 12 amino acids. From germline, CDR1 is LNHDA and CDR2 SQIVND (reference sequence). This CDR3 reads CATGTGQETQYF. For the CDR3, the DNA is TGTGCCACCGGGACAGGCCAAGAGACCCAGTACTTC.

This clone has a handful of counts. The chain combines TRBV4-1 with TRBJ2-7; weak D call: TRBD2 (6 bases). CDR1 is MGHRA and CDR2 is YSYEKL in the germline V gene. Trimming shortened V by 0 bases and J by 0 bases, and 18 bases separated the two germline ends. The CDR3 runs to 18 residues. CDR3 amino acids: CASSQEIPRRGISYEQYF. CDR3 DNA sequence: TGCGCCAGCAGCCAAGAGATACCTCGGCGGGGAATCTCCTACGAGCAGTACTTC.

This clone has more than one count but fewer than ten. J is TRBJ2-7 and V is TRBV7-8; 7 nucleotides match TRBD1. The V gene's germline CDR1 is SGHVS and CDR2 FQNEAQ. The CDR3 sequence is 13 residues long. V was clipped by 6 bases and J by 3 bases; unmatched bases: 5. DNA for the CDR3: TGTGCCAGCAGACCTGACAGGGTCTACGAGCAGTACTTC. It translates to CASRPDRVYEQYF.

CDR3: CASSLELKGTSGRASYEQYF. The DNA of the CDR3 is TGTGCCAGCAGCTTAGAATTGAAAGGGACTAGCGGGAGGGCCTCCTACGAGCAGTACTTC. This chain joins TRBV11-2 and TRBJ2-7; 16 positions match TRBD2. The CDR3 extends over 20 amino acids. Per germline, CDR1 SGHAT and CDR2 FQNNGV. The junction had 8 bases not matched to a gene; V was cut back by 0 bases and J by 0 bases.

The rearrangement links TRBV5-4 to TRBJ2-5; TRBD1 might be the D (6 bases). In germline, CDR1 is SGHNT, CDR2 YYREEE (reference sequence). This CDR3 has 14 amino acids. Deletions cut 0 bases from V and 4 bases from J, with 10 bases between. The CDR3 DNA reads TGTGCCAGCAGCTTGGAACAGGGTCTAGAGACCCAGTACTTC. Translation: CASSLEQGLETQYF.

The genes are TRBV9 and TRBJ1-2; D may be TRBD1 (6 bases). The CDR3 loop spans 15 amino acids. From germline, CDR1 is SGDLS and CDR2 YYNGEE. V was trimmed by 0 bases and J by 4 bases, leaving 13 bases between them. As DNA, the CDR3 is TGTGCCAGCAGCGTAGGAACAGGGTCTGCCTATGGCTACACCTTC. Translated, it gives CASSVGTGSAYGYTF.

This sequence joins TRBV7-3 and TRBJ2-5, with 9 bases that match TRBD1. The J segment lost 3 bases and the V segment lost 5 bases, leaving 4 bases of the junction unmatched. The germline V gene has CDR1 SGHTA and CDR2 FQGTGA. There are 14 residues in the CDR3. The CDR3 is CASSRGTGKETQYF. Here the CDR3 DNA reads TGTGCCAGCAGCAGGGGGACAGGGAAAGAGACCCAGTACTTC.

V and J are TRBV28 and TRBJ2-7, with 9 bases lining up with TRBD1. The CDR3 is 14 amino acids. V was clipped by 4 bases and J by 3 bases; unmatched bases: 4. CDR1 and CDR2 (germline): MDHEN, SYDVKM. The CDR3 bases are TGTGCCAGCAGTTCCGGGACAGGGCACTACGAGCAGTACTTC. As protein: CASSSGTGHYEQYF.

V is TRBV6-5 and J is TRBJ1-2; D ambiguous. The CDR3 loop spans 15 amino acids. Germline CDR1 is MNHEY and CDR2 is SVGAGI. Trimming removed 3 bases from V and 5 bases from J, with 16 bases in between. This CDR3 is CASSYYPGPPYGYTF. In nucleotides, the CDR3 is TGTGCCAGCAGTTATTATCCAGGTCCCCCTTATGGCTACACCTTC.

In its sample, this clone is large. This chain joins TRBV4-3 and TRBJ2-5, with unresolved D. Germline V gene data show CDR1 as LGHNA and CDR2 as YSLEER. V lost 1 base, J lost 1 base, and 4 bases lay in between. The CDR3 runs to 13 residues. The CDR3 bases are TGCGCCAGCAGCCAAGGTCTCCAAGAGACCCAGTACTTC. It encodes CASSQGLQETQYF.

This chain links TRBV4-3 with TRBJ2-7; 9 nucleotides align to TRBD1. V trimming: 0 bases; J trimming: 5 bases; junction bases outside the gene matches: 5. Germline V lookup: CDR1 LGHNA, CDR2 YSLEER. The CDR3 has 15 amino acids. The DNA for the CDR3 is TGCGCCAGCAGCCAAGACGGGACAGGGTCTGACGAGCAGTACTTC. Encoded protein: CASSQDGTGSDEQYF.

The genes are TRBV12-3 or TRBV12-4 and TRBJ2-2; 9 bases map to TRBD2. Unmatched junction bases numbered 3, after V lost 6 bases and J lost 7 bases. This CDR3 contains 13 residues. DNA of the CDR3: TGTGCCAGCAGGCTAGCGGGAAACGGGGAGCTGTTTTTT. Protein: CASRLAGNGELFF.

V usage is TRBV9 and J usage is TRBJ2-5, with D possibly TRBD1 on 5 matching bases. Germline V CDR1 and CDR2: SGDLS, YYNGEE. The CDR3 extends over 15 amino acids. Trimming took 0 bases from V and 4 from J, leaving 13 bases between them. The chain's CDR3 is CASSVGGQGRETQYF. The CDR3, as DNA: TGTGCCAGCAGCGTAGGTGGTCAGGGTAGAGAGACCCAGTACTTC.

The genes are TRBV19 and TRBJ2-7, with D hard to call. V dropped 10 bases and J dropped 2 bases, with 18 bases sitting between them. Germline V gene lookup returns CDR1 LNHDA and CDR2 SQIVND (reference sequence). CDR3 length: 14 residues. CDR3 in DNA: TGTGCCACTTCCCCCAGGTCAGGCCCCTACGAGCAGTACTTC. Its translation: CATSPRSGPYEQYF.

This clone has only one observation. The chain has TRBV4-1 and TRBJ2-3, with 11 bases identical to TRBD2. The CDR3 has 15 residues. Germline V gene sequence: CDR1 MGHRA, CDR2 YSYEKL. Unmatched junction bases numbered 10, after V lost 8 bases and J lost 6 bases. CDR3 sequence: CASSTSGTVGDTQYF. CDR3 DNA: TGCGCCAGCTCGACTAGCGGGACCGTCGGGGATACGCAGTATTTT.

V is TRBV6-6 and J is TRBJ2-7; 9 bases fit TRBD1. The CDR3 covers 15 residues. J gave up 0 bases and V 6 bases, and 6 bases lay outside the gene matches. The V gene's germline CDR1 is MNHNY and CDR2 SVGAGI (reference sequence). The CDR3 DNA sequence: TGTGCCAGCAGAGATACAGGGGGCCCCTCCTACGAGCAGTACTTC. Its translation is CASRDTGGPSYEQYF.

The rearrangement uses TRBV30 and TRBJ1-2; TRBD1 matches 11 bases. The CDR3 totals 16 residues. The germline V gene encodes CDR1 GTSNPN and CDR2 SVGIG (reference sequence). The junction had 7 bases not matched to a gene; V was cut back by 1 base and J by 3 bases. Here the CDR3 reads CAWSALGTGGDYGYTF. CDR3 nucleotides: TGTGCCTGGAGTGCCCTCGGGACAGGGGGAGACTATGGCTACACCTTC.